A selection of T cell receptor beta chains follows, all from one sample in a study of blood T cell repertoires in COVID-19. Assay used: immunoSEQ multiplex PCR; TCRdb lists only in-frame clones, some missing. The repertoire holds some 400,000 clones, with about nine tenths as singletons. Sequencing was done on a sample of PBMCs or T cells enriched from blood (not recorded which). All receptors come from a woman in her twenties or thirties who had recovered from COVID-19. Both conserved end residues are part of each CDR3. D genes are given only for firm matches. Clone size appears in some rows only: once, few, many, or a class for an expanded clone.

TRBJ2-7,.,TRBV11-2,.,TGTGCCAGCAGCTTATTACGGGGCTACGAGCAGTACTTC,CASSLLRGYEQYF
TRBJ2-7,.,TRBV3-1/TRBV3-2,.,TGTGCCAGCAGCCAAGGCAGGGAATCCTACGAGCAGTACTTC,CASSQGRESYEQYF
TRBJ2-1,TRBD2,TRBV5-1,.,TGCGCCAGCAGCATGCCGGGTAGCGGGACAGAGCAGTTCTTC,CASSMPGSGTEQFF
TRBJ1-1,TRBD1,TRBV24-1,.,TGTGCCACCAGTGAGACAGGGACAACCCCCCAAAAAGCTTTCTTT,CATSETGTTPQKAFF
TRBJ2-7,.,TRBV5-1,.,TGCGCCAGCAGCTTGATACAGGGCGGCTACGAGCAGTACTTC,CASSLIQGGYEQYF
TRBJ1-6,.,TRBV15,.,TGTGCCACCAGCAGAGATGGCTTGTGGGAGAATTCACCCCTCCACTTT,CATSRDGLWENSPLHF
TRBJ1-2,TRBD1,TRBV7-2,.,TGTGCCAGCAGACCAGGGGGAGCTAACTATGGCTACACCTTC,CASRPGGANYGYTF
TRBJ1-1,.,TRBV5-1,.,TGCGCCAGCAGCTTGAGCGGGATGGGGCCTAACACTGAAGCTTTCTTT,CASSLSGMGPNTEAFF
TRBJ1-1,.,TRBV9,.,TGTGCCAGCAGCCAACAGGGTTGGACTGAAGCTTTCTTT,CASSQQGWTEAFF
TRBJ1-4,TRBD1,TRBV4-1,.,TGCGCCAGCAGCCAGGAACCAGGGGGAAATGAAAAACTGTTTTTT,CASSQEPGGNEKLFF
TRBJ1-5,.,TRBV19,.,TGTGCCAGTAGTCTACGGTATAGCAATCAGCCCCAGCATTTT,CASSLRYSNQPQHF
TRBJ1-6,.,TRBV1,.,TGCACCAGCAGCCAGTTTACAGGGGGCGGTTCACCCCTCCACTTT,CTSSQFTGGGSPLHF
TRBJ2-5,.,TRBV5-1,.,TGCGCCAGCAGCCGGAGCCCCCAAGAGACCCAGTACTTC,CASSRSPQETQYF
TRBJ2-7,.,TRBV28,.,TGTGCCAGCAGTTTCGTAGTGGGAGTAATGGTTCGCGAGCAGTACTTC,CASSFVVGVMVREQYF
TRBJ2-2,TRBD1,TRBV5-1,.,TGCGCCAGCAGCTTGGGGGACAGAAACACCGGGGAGCTGTTTTTT,CASSLGDRNTGELFF
TRBJ1-2,TRBD1,TRBV2,.,TGTGCCAGCATTTCCCCCGGGGGGGGACAGGGAGGCTATGGCTACACCTTC,CASISPGGGQGGYGYTF
TRBJ2-2,TRBD1,TRBV7-9,.,TGTGCCAGCAGCAGAGGGACAGGGGGGGCCGGGGAGCTGTTTTTT,CASSRGTGGAGELFF
TRBJ1-4,.,TRBV4-2,once,TGTGCCAGCAGCCAAGATCGAGGGAGCAATGAAAAACTGTTTTTT,CASSQDRGSNEKLFF
TRBJ1-2,TRBD1,TRBV10-3,.,TGTGCCATCAGTTTCAGGGGGCGCGATGGCTACACCTTC,CAISFRGRDGYTF
TRBJ2-1,TRBD1,TRBV14,.,TGTGCCAGCAGCCCAACGACAGGGGGCAAAAAGCAGTTCTTC,CASSPTTGGKKQFF
TRBJ1-1,TRBD1,TRBV12-3/TRBV12-4,.,TGTGCCAGCAGTTTTCGTTCGGGACAGCTCGCTTTCTTT,CASSFRSGQLAFF
TRBJ2-2,.,TRBV24-1,.,TGTGCCACCAGTGATTCTGGAGGGCCCTTAAGGACCGGGGAGCTGTTTTTT,CATSDSGGPLRTGELFF
TRBJ1-1,.,TRBV29-1,.,TGCAGCGCCTCTGAAGCTTTCTTT,CSASEAFF
TRBJ2-7,.,TRBV10-1,.,TGCGCCAGCAGTGAGTACGCGGGTGCAGGCGAGCAGTACTTC,CASSEYAGAGEQYF
TRBJ1-1,TRBD1,TRBV28,.,TGTGCCAGCAGCCCGTACAGGGGGGGGAACACTGAAGCTTTCTTT,CASSPYRGGNTEAFF
TRBJ2-5,.,TRBV9,.,TGTGCCAGCAGCGTAGGGACACGGCAAGAGACCCAGTACTTC,CASSVGTRQETQYF
TRBJ1-1,.,TRBV30,.,TGTGCCTGGAACCGAAAGAGGGACACTGAAGCTTTCTTT,CAWNRKRDTEAFF
TRBJ2-4,TRBD1,TRBV2,.,TGTGCCAGCGTGGACAGGAGGAACATTCAGTACTTC,CASVDRRNIQYF
TRBJ1-1,.,TRBV29-1,.,TGCAGCGTTGAAAGGGAGCTGAACACTGAAGCTTTCTTT,CSVERELNTEAFF
TRBJ1-2,.,TRBV7-3,.,TGTGCCAGCAGCTTAGAGCCGGGAGTCCGGTCCCATAACTATGGCTACACCTTC,CASSLEPGVRSHNYGYTF
TRBJ1-2,TRBD1,TRBV4-2,.,TGTGCCAGCAGCCAAACCGGGACAGGGGATTTTGGCTACACCTTC,CASSQTGTGDFGYTF
TRBJ2-1,.,TRBV19,once,TGTGCCAGTAGTATCACGGGGAATGAGCAGTTCTTC,CASSITGNEQFF
TRBJ1-4,.,TRBV19,.,TGTGCCAGTAGTATTGCCAGAAATGAAAAACTGTTTTTT,CASSIARNEKLFF
TRBJ1-1,.,TRBV7-3,.,TGTGCCAGCAGCCCAAAGACAGGAAGAGACACTGAAGCTTTCTTT,CASSPKTGRDTEAFF
TRBJ2-2,.,TRBV5-1,.,TGCGCCAGCAGCCAACTGACTGGGACCGGGGAGCTGTTTTTT,CASSQLTGTGELFF
TRBJ1-5,.,TRBV19,.,TGTGCCAGTAGTTATGGGTTCAGGGCCATCCCCCAGCCCCAGCATTTT,CASSYGFRAIPQPQHF
TRBJ2-7,.,TRBV28,.,TGTGCCAGCAAGGGGTACGCCCGAGAATCCTACGAGCAGTACTTC,CASKGYARESYEQYF